These 28 T cell receptor beta chains came from one sample sequenced in a study of human CD8 memory T cell subsets. UMI-labeled 5' RACE generated the TCR beta libraries. TCRdb reanalyzed the 5' RACE reads and collapses them to one entry per CDR3 protein, without DNA. This repertoire includes around 10,000 distinct CDR3 sequences. The sequencing input was CD8+ stem-like memory T cells (TSCM and TCM) sorted from PBMCs. This sample's subset: stem-like memory CD8 T cells (TSTEM), CCR7+ PD-1- TIGIT-. These receptors all come from a human donor in good health.

The chain recombines TRBV7-2 with TRBJ2-7. Germline CDR1 and CDR2: SGHTA and FQGNSA. The CDR3 length is 13 residues. The CDR3: CASSLIRSYEQYF.

This chain links TRBV19 with TRBJ2-1; TCRdb lists TRBD1, though no DNA is available to test this call. CDR1 and CDR2 from the germline V gene are LNHDA and SQIVND (reference sequence). The CDR3 sequence is 15 residues long. CDR3: CASSDPGTAPGEQFF.

The V gene is TRBV9, the J gene TRBJ2-5; there is no DNA to check the TCRdb D call of TRBD1. There are 15 residues in the CDR3. Germline CDR1 is SGDLS and CDR2 is YYNGEE. CDR3 region: CASSVLQGDGETQYF.

Its frequency marks this clonotype as medium-sized (0.01 to 0.1%). This chain links TRBV7-9 with TRBJ2-7; the TCRdb call, TRBD2, lacks DNA for checking. This CDR3 contains 17 residues. Per germline, CDR1 SEHNR and CDR2 FQNEAQ (reference sequence). The CDR3: CASSFPTRLADSYEQYF. The full variable domain, in which reference TRBV7-9 and TRBJ2-7 provide the parts outside the CDR3, is DTGVSQNPRHKITKRGQNVTFRCDPISEHNRLYWYRQTLGQGPEFLTYFQNEAQLEKSRLLSDRFSAERPKGSFSTLEIQRTEQGDSAMYLCASSFPTRLADSYEQYFGPGTRLTVT.

The rearrangement joins TRBV20-1 to TRBJ2-7; TCRdb returns TRBD1, unconfirmable since there is no DNA. This CDR3 is 16 amino acids long. In germline, CDR1 is DFQATT, CDR2 SNEGSKA (reference sequence). CDR3 sequence: CSASGDWTGGTYEQYF.

The V gene is TRBV29-1, the J gene TRBJ2-7; lacking DNA, the TRBD2 call made by TCRdb goes unchecked. This CDR3 is built from 14 residues. Germline CDR1 SQVTM, CDR2 ANQGSEA. The CDR3 here is CSVEVLAGIHEQYF.

The chain has TRBV4-2 and TRBJ2-1. This CDR3 has 13 amino acids. Germline-derived CDR1 and CDR2 are LGHNA and YNFKEQ. The CDR3 loop reads CASSQERFYEQFF.

The chain links TRBV6-2 or TRBV6-3 to TRBJ2-1. Germline V lookup: CDR1 MNHEY, CDR2 SVGEGT. The CDR3 sequence is 14 residues long. CDR3 residues: CASSYPGGLNEQFF.

This chain uses TRBV5-4 with TRBJ2-7. This CDR3 is 16 amino acids long. The V gene's germline CDR1 is SGHNT and CDR2 YYREEE (reference sequence). CDR3 loop: CASSPVVDLIFYEQYF.

The rearrangement uses TRBV12-3 or TRBV12-4 and TRBJ2-5; TCRdb's D call of TRBD1 is untestable without DNA. This CDR3 spans 16 amino acids. CDR3 loop: CASSLEGGRSEKTQYF.

This sequence joins TRBV2 and TRBJ2-3; TCRdb picks TRBD1, but there is no DNA to check that call. Germline V gene data show CDR1 as SNHLY and CDR2 as FYNNEI. The CDR3 totals 17 residues. The CDR3 sequence: CASSTLTGQGITDTQYF.

This chain uses TRBV18 with TRBJ2-7. The CDR3 runs to 13 residues. Per germline, CDR1 KGHSH and CDR2 LQKENI. CDR3 amino acids: CASSPSGLSEQYF.

The chain combines TRBV25-1 with TRBJ2-2. The CDR3 is made up of 12 amino acids. Germline V lookup: CDR1 MGHDK, CDR2 SYGVNS. This CDR3 is CASSESPGELFF.

This sequence joins TRBV28 and TRBJ1-4. This CDR3 is 13 amino acids long. Germline-derived CDR1 and CDR2 are MDHEN and SYDVKM. The chain's CDR3 is CASSLWMGEKLFF.

According to its frequency, this clonotype is medium-sized (0.01 to 0.1%). V usage is TRBV7-7 and J usage is TRBJ2-5; TCRdb proposes TRBD2, but this gene call is untestable without DNA. There are 16 residues in the CDR3. Germline CDR1 reads SSHAT; CDR2 reads FNYEAQ (reference sequence). CDR3 region: CASSLAAGTSEETQYF. Full variable domain (rest looked up from reference TRBV7-7 and TRBJ2-5): GAGVSQSPRYKVTKRGQDVTLRCDPISSHATLYWYQQALGQGPEFLTYFNYEAQPDKSGLPSDRFSAERPEGSISTLTIQRTEQRDSAMYRCASSLAAGTSEETQYFGPGTRLLVL.

This chain uses TRBV7-9 with TRBJ2-7; the D gene TCRdb calls, TRBD2, cannot be checked with no DNA. The CDR3 contains 16 residues. Germline V gene sequence: CDR1 SEHNR, CDR2 FQNEAQ (reference sequence). The CDR3 sequence: CASSFWKGTSDYEQYF.

The J gene is TRBJ2-2, the V gene TRBV5-1; TCRdb gives TRBD1 as the D gene, but with no DNA this cannot be confirmed. The CDR3 is made up of 17 amino acids. CDR1 is SGHRS, CDR2 YFSETQ, per germline. CDR3 residues: CASSLAIDRVDTGELFF.

This CDR3 reads CASSVWGTSNEQFF. V gene TRBV9 combines with J gene TRBJ2-1; TCRdb calls TRBD2, which cannot be checked without DNA. Germline V gene lookup returns CDR1 SGDLS and CDR2 YYNGEE. The CDR3 totals 14 residues.

V usage is TRBV29-1 and J usage is TRBJ2-3. This CDR3 has 12 residues. The V gene's germline CDR1 is SQVTM and CDR2 ANQGSEA. The CDR3 loop reads CSAEVGTDTQYF.

This clonotype counts as medium-sized by frequency. This chain links TRBV20-1 with TRBJ2-7. Germline V gives CDR1 DFQATT, CDR2 SNEGSKA (reference sequence). There are 16 residues in the CDR3. This chain's CDR3 is CSARDYLAGSSYEQYF.

V usage is TRBV7-3 and J usage is TRBJ2-1; TCRdb designates TRBD1, a call that cannot be tested without DNA. CDR3 length: 13 residues. The germline V gene encodes CDR1 SGHTA and CDR2 FQGTGA. The CDR3 sequence is CASSSTQDSEQFF.

The chain joins TRBV30 to TRBJ1-1; TCRdb's D call, TRBD1, is unchecked because there is no DNA. The CDR3 loop spans 14 amino acids. CDR1 and CDR2 (germline): GTSNPN, SVGIG (reference sequence). CDR3: CARRTGGYESEAFF.

The chain recombines TRBV11-2 with TRBJ2-7; the D call of TRBD1 rests on TCRdb alone, since no DNA is present to check it. The CDR3 length is 13 residues. CDR1 SGHAT and CDR2 FQNNGV come from the germline V gene. The CDR3: CASSLAGAYEQYF.

The V call is TRBV7-3, the J call TRBJ2-3. Germline-derived CDR1 and CDR2 are SGHTA and FQGTGA. CDR3 length: 13 amino acids. The CDR3 protein is CASRLAAADTQYF.

The chain has TRBV20-1 and TRBJ2-3; the TCRdb call, TRBD2, lacks DNA for checking. Germline-derived CDR1 and CDR2 are DFQATT and SNEGSKA (reference sequence). This CDR3 spans 14 amino acids. Here the CDR3 reads CSARDPTRSDTQYF.

This chain's CDR3 is CASSDPLLLAGGSSYEQYF. V usage is TRBV6-2 or TRBV6-3 and J usage is TRBJ2-7; the TRBD2 assignment by TCRdb is unverifiable without DNA. The CDR3 is 19 amino acids. Germline CDR1 MNHEY, CDR2 SVGEGT.

The chain is built from TRBV9 and TRBJ2-7; the D call of TRBD1 rests on TCRdb alone, since no DNA is present to check it. CDR1 is SGDLS and CDR2 is YYNGEE in the germline V gene. This CDR3 spans 14 amino acids. Here the CDR3 reads CASSEGTATYEQYF. Supplemented by reference TRBV9 and TRBJ2-7, the full variable domain reads DSGVTQTPKHLITATGQRVTLRCSPRSGDLSVYWYQQSLDQGLQFLIQYYNGEERAKGNILERFSAQQFPDLHSELNLSSLELGDSALYFCASSEGTATYEQYFGPGTRLTVT.

This sequence joins TRBV7-3 and TRBJ2-1; TCRdb names TRBD2, which stays unverified in the absence of DNA. The CDR3 is 16 residues long. Germline CDR1 reads SGHTA; CDR2 reads FQGTGA. The CDR3 sequence is CASSLNDGRAPNEQFF.